A single sample gave rise to the 10 T cell receptor beta chains below, sequenced in a study of T cell repertoires in cytomegalovirus infection. One entry per CDR3 protein results from TCRdb running MiXCR on the reads. The data hold approximately 1,000,000 distinct CDR3 sequences, with approximately 31% observed a single time. Their cognate antigens are unknown. Source: cultured CD8+ T cells from PBMCs, taken from culture after CMV antigen stimulation. All receptors come from a human donor in good health (CMV status not recorded). Some clones in this sample may be carry-over from other donors' samples.

This clonotype was recorded at least ten times. The chain has TRBV7-8 and TRBJ2-2; 15 bases fit TRBD2. The CDR3 is made up of 16 amino acids. CDR1 SGHVS and CDR2 FQNEAQ come from the germline V gene. V trimming: 4 bases; J trimming: 9 bases; junction bases outside the gene matches: 6. This CDR3 is CASSSGLAGGRRELFF. The CDR3 region has the DNA TGTGCCAGCAGCTCGGGACTAGCGGGGGGCCGGAGGGAGCTGTTTTTT.

This chain uses TRBV12-3 or TRBV12-4 with TRBJ2-6; D ambiguous. This CDR3 spans 18 amino acids. The V end lost 5 bases, the J end lost 0 bases, and 17 bases lay between the germline ends. The CDR3 DNA sequence: TGTGCCAGCAGTCCCCCGGCAGCTAAACCCTCTGGGGCCAACGTCCTGACTTTC. Translated: CASSPPAAKPSGANVLTF.

A remark on this clonotype: Compared with germline, one end of the junction differs, possibly owing to a read error. V and J are TRBV29-1 and TRBJ2-1; TRBD2 is a possible D gene (6 bases). In germline, CDR1 is SQVTM, CDR2 ANQGSEA. The CDR3 covers 13 residues. The CDR3 region is CSIEWGAYNEQFF. In DNA form, the CDR3 reads TGCAGCATTGAGTGGGGGGCCTACAATGAGCAGTTCTTC.

This clonotype turned up a few times. J is TRBJ2-7 and V is TRBV10-3; D may be TRBD2 (5 bases). Germline lookup yields CDR1 ENHRY and CDR2 SYGVKD. V was cut by 5 bases and J by 0 bases, with 14 bases left in between. This CDR3 is 15 amino acids long. The CDR3 reads CAISQAEVTSYEQYV. The CDR3 DNA reads as TGTGCCATCAGTCAGGCGGAGGTAACCTCCTACGAGCAGTACGTC.

This clonotype was observed a few times. The J gene is TRBJ2-1, the V gene TRBV7-9; D is undetermined. Germline lookup yields CDR1 SEHNR and CDR2 FQNEAQ (reference sequence). The CDR3 contains 15 residues. Trimming removed 6 bases at V and 8 bases at J, with 20 bases between. The CDR3 loop reads CASRSAPFPQDEQFF. As DNA, the CDR3 is TGTGCCAGCAGATCCGCACCGTTCCCCCAGGATGAGCAGTTCTTC.

V is TRBV7-9 and J is TRBJ2-7; tentatively, D is TRBD2 (6 bases). The CDR3 runs to 14 residues. Trimming left V 4 bases short and J 5 bases short, with 15 bases between. Germline lookup yields CDR1 SEHNR and CDR2 FQNEAQ (reference sequence). The CDR3 coding sequence is TGTGCCAGCAGCTCGGGACTGGGGAACGACGAGCAGTACGTC. Its protein product is CASSSGLGNDEQYV.

The V call is TRBV20-1, the J call TRBJ2-7; D may be TRBD2 (6 bases). Trimming took off 3 bases at V and 0 bases at J, with 15 bases between the two ends. CDR3 length equals 15 residues. The V gene's germline CDR1 is DFQATT and CDR2 SNEGSKA (reference sequence). The CDR3 protein is CSARGLRQSSYEQYV. As DNA, the CDR3 is TGCAGTGCTAGGGGACTCAGACAGAGCTCCTACGAGCAGTACGTC.

The chain joins TRBV5-5 to TRBJ2-3; perhaps TRBD1 as D (5 bases). Germline V gives CDR1 SGHKS, CDR2 YYEKEE (reference sequence). Trimming took 0 bases from V and 2 from J, leaving 13 bases between them. This CDR3 is built from 16 residues. CDR3 amino acids: CASSLEGNRPTDTQYF. Written as DNA, the CDR3 is TGTGCCAGCAGCTTGGAGGGGAACCGGCCCACAGATACGCAGTATTTT.

This clonotype was seen a single time. The chain uses TRBV7-9 and TRBJ1-1; D is unresolved. The germline V and J ends were trimmed by 1 base and 6 bases, with 12 bases remaining between them. The CDR3 is 14 residues long. Per germline, CDR1 SEHNR and CDR2 FQNEAQ (reference sequence). The CDR3 loop reads CASSLEGGRAEAFF. The CDR3, as DNA: TGTGCCAGCAGCTTAGAGGGCGGGAGGGCTGAAGCTTTCTTT.

Many counts were recorded for this clonotype. This sequence joins TRBV7-9 and TRBJ2-2, with D perhaps TRBD1 (5 bases). V lost 1 base and J lost 7, with 13 bases in between. The CDR3 has 15 amino acids. Germline assignment: CDR1 SEHNR and CDR2 FQNEAQ (reference sequence). The CDR3 DNA reads as TGTGCCAGCAGCTTAGTCACCGGTGGACACGGGGAGCTGTTTTTT. Protein product: CASSLVTGGHGELFF.